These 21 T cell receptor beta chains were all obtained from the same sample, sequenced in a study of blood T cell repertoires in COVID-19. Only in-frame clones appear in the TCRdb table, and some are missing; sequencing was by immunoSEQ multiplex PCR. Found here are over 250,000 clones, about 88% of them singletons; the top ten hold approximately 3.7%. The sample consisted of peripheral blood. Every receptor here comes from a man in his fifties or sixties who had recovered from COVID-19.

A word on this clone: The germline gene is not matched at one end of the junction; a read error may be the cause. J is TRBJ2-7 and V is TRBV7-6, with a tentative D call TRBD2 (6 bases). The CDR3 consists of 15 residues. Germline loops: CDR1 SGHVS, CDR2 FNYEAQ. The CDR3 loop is CASSLAPDGSYEQYF. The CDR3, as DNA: TGTGCCAGCAGCCTAGCGCCAGACGGGTCCTACGAGCAGTACTTC.

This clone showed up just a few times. CDR3: CASSPLAGGRRETQYF. CDR3 bases: TGTGCCAGCAGCCCTCTAGCGGGGGGCCGGAGAGAGACCCAGTACTTC. J is TRBJ2-5 and V is TRBV7-2; TRBD2 matches 11 bases. The CDR3 is made up of 16 amino acids. The junction had 9 bases not matched to a gene; V was cut back by 5 bases and J by 4 bases. In germline, CDR1 is SGHTA, CDR2 FQGNSA.

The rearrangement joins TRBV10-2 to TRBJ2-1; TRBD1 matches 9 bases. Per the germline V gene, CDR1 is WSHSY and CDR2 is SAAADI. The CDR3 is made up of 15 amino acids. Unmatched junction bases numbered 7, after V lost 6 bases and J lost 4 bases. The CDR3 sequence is CASRVDRGPYNEQFF. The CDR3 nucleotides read TGCGCCAGCAGGGTGGACAGGGGACCGTACAATGAGCAGTTCTTC.

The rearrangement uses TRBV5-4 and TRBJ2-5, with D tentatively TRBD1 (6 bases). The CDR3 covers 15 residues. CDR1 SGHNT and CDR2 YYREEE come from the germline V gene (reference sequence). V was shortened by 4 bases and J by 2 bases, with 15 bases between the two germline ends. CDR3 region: CASSPHPDRQETQYF. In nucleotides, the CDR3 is TGTGCCAGCAGCCCACACCCCGACAGGCAAGAGACCCAGTACTTC. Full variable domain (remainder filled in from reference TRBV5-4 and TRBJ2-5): ETGVTQSPTHLIKTRGQQVTLRCSSQSGHNTVSWYQQALGQGPQFIFQYYREEENGRGNFPPRFSGLQFPNYSSELNVNALELDDSALYLCASSPHPDRQETQYFGPGTRLLVL.

CDR3 sequence (DNA): TGTGCCAGCAGCGGATACCAACAGGGGTTGGGCAATTCACCCCTCCACTTT. The encoded protein is CASSGYQQGLGNSPLHF. The chain has TRBV9 and TRBJ1-6; 7 bases match TRBD1. The CDR3 is made up of 17 amino acids. Looked up from germline, CDR1 is SGDLS and CDR2 is YYNGEE. V dropped 3 bases and J dropped 7; count of bases not matched to a gene: 13.

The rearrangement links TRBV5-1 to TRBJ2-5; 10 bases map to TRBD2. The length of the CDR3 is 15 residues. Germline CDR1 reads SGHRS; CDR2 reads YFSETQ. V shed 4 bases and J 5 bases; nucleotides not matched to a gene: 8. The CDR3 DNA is TGCGCCAGCAGCGCACGGACTAGCGGATTGGAGACCCAGTACTTC. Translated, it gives CASSARTSGLETQYF.

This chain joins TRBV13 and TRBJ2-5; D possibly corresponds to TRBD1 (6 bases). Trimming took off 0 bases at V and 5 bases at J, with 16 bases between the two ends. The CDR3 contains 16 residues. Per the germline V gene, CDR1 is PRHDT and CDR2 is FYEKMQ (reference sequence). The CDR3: CASSLGRTGHSETQYF. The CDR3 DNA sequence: TGTGCCAGCAGCTTAGGCCGAACAGGGCACTCGGAGACCCAGTACTTC.

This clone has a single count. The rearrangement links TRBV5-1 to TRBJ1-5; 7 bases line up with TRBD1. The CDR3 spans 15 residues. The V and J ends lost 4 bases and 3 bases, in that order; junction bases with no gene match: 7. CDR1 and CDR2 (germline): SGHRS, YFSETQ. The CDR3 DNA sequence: TGCGCCAGCAGCCCAGCGACAGGGTCCAATCAGCCCCAGCATTTT. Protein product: CASSPATGSNQPQHF.

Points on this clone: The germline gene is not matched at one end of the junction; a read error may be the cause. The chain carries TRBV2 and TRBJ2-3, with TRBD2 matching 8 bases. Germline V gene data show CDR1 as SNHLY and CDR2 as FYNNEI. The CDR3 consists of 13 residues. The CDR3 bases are TGTGCCAGCAGCGAGACTAGCGAAGGGCCTTCGGGTTTT. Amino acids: CASSETSEGPSGF.

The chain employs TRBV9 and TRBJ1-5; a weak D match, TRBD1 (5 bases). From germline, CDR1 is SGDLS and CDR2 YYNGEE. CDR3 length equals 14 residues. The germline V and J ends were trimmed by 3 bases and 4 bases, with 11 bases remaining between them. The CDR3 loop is CASSDTDSNQPQHF. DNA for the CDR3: TGTGCCAGCAGCGATACCGACAGTAATCAGCCCCAGCATTTT.

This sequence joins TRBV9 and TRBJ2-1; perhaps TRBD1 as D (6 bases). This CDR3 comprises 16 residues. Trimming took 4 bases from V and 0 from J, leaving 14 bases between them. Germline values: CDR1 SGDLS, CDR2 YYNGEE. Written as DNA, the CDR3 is TGTGCCAGCAGCTTCCGGGACACCCACTCCTACAATGAGCAGTTCTTC. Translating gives CASSFRDTHSYNEQFF.

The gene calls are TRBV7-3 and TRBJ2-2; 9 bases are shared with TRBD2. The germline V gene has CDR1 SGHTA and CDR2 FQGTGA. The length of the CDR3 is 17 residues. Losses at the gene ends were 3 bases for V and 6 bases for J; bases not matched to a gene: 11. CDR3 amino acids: CASSLVAGALKAGELFF. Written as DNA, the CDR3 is TGTGCCAGCAGCTTGGTAGCGGGGGCCTTAAAGGCCGGGGAGCTGTTTTTT.

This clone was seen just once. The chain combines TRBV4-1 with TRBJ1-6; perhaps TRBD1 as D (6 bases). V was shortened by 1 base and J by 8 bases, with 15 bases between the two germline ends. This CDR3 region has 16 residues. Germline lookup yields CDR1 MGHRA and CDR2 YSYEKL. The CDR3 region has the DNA TGCGCCAGCAGCCAAGCACAACAGGGTATGGATTCACCCCTCCACTTT. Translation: CASSQAQQGMDSPLHF.

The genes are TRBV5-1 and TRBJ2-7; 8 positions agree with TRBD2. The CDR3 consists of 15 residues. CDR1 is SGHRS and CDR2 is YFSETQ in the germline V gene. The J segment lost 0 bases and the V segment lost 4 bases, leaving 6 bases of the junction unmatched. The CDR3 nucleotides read TGCGCCAGCAGCGGGCGGGGGGCGAGCTCCTACGAGCAGTACTTC. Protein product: CASSGRGASSYEQYF. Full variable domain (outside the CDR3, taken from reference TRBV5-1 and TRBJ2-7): KAGVTQTPRYLIKTRGQQVTLSCSPISGHRSVSWYQQTPGQGLQFLFEYFSETQRNKGNFPGRFSGRQFSNSRSEMNVSTLELGDSALYLCASSGRGASSYEQYFGPGTRLTVT.

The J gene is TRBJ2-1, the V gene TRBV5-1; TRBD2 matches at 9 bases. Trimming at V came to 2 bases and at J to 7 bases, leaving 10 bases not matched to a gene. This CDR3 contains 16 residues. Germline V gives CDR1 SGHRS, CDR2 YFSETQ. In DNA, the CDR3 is TGCGCCAGCAGCTTACCCCCGGGCGGGGGGGCGAATGAGCAGTTCTTC. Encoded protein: CASSLPPGGGANEQFF.

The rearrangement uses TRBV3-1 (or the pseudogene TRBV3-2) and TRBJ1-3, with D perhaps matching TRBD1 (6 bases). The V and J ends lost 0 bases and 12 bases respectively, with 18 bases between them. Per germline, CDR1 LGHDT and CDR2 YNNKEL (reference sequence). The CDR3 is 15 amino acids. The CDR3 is CASSQDSTGTIFIYF. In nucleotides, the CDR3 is TGTGCCAGCAGCCAAGATTCCACCGGGACAATTTTCATATATTTT.

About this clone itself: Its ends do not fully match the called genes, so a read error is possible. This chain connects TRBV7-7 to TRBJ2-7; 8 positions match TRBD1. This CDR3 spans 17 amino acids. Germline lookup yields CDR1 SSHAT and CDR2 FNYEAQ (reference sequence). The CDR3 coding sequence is TGTGCTAGCAGCCACAAGTATGGCCGGGACAGGCTGTACGAGCAGTACTTC. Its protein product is CASSHKYGRDRLYEQYF.

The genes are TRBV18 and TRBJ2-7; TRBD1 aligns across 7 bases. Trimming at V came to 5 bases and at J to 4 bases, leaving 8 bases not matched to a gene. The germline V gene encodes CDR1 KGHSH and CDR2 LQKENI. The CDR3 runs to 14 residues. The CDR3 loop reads CASSRDRDVYEQYF. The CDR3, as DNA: TGTGCCAGCTCAAGAGACAGGGATGTTTACGAGCAGTACTTC.

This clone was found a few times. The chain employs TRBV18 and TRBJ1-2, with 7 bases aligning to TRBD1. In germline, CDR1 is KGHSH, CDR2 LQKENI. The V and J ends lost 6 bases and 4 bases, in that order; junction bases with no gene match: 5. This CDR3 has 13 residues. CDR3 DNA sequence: TGTGCCAGCTCCCTCGACAGGGCCTATGGCTACACCTTC. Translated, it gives CASSLDRAYGYTF. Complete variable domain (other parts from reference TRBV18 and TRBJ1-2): NAGVMQNPRHLVRRRGQEARLRCSPMKGHSHVYWYRQLPEEGLKFMVYLQKENIIDESGMPKERFSAEFPKEGPSILRIQQVVRGDSAAYFCASSLDRAYGYTFGSGTRLTVV.

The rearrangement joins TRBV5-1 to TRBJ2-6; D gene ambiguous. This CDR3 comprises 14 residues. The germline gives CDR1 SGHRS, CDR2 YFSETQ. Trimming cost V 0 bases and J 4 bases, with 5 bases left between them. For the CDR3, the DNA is TGCGCCAGCAGCTTGGACTCGGGGGCCAACGTCCTGACTTTC. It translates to CASSLDSGANVLTF.

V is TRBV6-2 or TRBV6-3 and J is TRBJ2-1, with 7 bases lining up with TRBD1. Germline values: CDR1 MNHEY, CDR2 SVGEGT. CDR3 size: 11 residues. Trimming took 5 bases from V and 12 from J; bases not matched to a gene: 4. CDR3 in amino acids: CASSQGVGQFF. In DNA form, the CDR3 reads TGTGCCAGCAGTCAGGGGGTAGGGCAGTTCTTC.